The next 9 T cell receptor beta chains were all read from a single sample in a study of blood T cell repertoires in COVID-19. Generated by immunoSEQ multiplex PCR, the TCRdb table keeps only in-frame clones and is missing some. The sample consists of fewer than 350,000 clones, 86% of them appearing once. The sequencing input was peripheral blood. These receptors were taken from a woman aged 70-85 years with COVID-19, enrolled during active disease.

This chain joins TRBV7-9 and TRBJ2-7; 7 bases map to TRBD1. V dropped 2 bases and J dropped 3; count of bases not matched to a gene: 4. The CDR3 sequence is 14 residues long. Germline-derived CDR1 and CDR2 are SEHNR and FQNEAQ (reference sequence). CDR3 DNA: TGTGCCAGCAGCTTAAGTACAGGGGTCTACGAGCAGTACTTC. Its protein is CASSLSTGVYEQYF.

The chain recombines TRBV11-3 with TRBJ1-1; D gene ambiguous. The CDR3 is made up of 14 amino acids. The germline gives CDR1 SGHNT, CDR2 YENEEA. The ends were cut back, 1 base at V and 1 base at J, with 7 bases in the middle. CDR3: CASSLGRRNTEAFF. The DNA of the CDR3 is TGTGCCAGCAGCTTAGGGCGGCGGAACACTGAAGCTTTCTTT. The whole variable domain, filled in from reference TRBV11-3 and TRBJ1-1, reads EAGVVQSPRYKIIEKKQPVAFWCNPISGHNTLYWYLQNLGQGPELLIRYENEEAVDDSQLPKDRFSAERLKGVDSTLKIQPAELGDSAVYLCASSLGRRNTEAFFGQGTRLTVV.

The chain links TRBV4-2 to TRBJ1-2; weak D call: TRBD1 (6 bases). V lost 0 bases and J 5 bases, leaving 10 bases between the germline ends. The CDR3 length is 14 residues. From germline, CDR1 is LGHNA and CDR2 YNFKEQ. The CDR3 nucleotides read TGTGCCAGCAGCCAAGACAGGGGCCAGTATGGCTACACCTTC. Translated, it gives CASSQDRGQYGYTF.

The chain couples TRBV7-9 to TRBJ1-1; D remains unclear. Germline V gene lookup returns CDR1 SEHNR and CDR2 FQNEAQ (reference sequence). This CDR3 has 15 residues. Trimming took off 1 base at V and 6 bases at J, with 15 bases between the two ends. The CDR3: CASSLGSISVSEAFF. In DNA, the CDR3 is TGTGCCAGCAGCTTAGGGTCGATCTCGGTATCTGAAGCTTTCTTT.

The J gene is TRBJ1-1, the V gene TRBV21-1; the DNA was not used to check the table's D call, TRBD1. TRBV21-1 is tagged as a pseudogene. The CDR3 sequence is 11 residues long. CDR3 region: CARAANTEAFF. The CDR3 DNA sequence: TGTGCCAGGGCCGCGAACACTGAAGCTTTCTTT.

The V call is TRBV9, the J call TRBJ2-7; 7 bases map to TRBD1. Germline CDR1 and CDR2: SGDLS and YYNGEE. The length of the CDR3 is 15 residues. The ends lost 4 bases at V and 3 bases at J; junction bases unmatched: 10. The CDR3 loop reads CASSTSPDRVYEQYF. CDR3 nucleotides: TGTGCCAGCAGCACTAGTCCTGACAGGGTCTACGAGCAGTACTTC.

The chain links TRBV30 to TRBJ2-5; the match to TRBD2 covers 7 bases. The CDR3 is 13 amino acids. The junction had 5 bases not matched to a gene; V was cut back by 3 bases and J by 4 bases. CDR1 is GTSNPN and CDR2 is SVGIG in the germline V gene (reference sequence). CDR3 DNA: TGTGCCTGGAGCGGACTAGGCGGAGAGACCCAGTACTTC. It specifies CAWSGLGGETQYF.

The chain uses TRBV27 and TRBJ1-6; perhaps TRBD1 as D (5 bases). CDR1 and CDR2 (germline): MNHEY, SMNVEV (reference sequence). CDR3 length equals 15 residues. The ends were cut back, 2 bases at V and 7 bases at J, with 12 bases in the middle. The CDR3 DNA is TGTGCCAGCAGTTTAACTATGGCAGGGAATTCACCCCTCCACTTT. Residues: CASSLTMAGNSPLHF.

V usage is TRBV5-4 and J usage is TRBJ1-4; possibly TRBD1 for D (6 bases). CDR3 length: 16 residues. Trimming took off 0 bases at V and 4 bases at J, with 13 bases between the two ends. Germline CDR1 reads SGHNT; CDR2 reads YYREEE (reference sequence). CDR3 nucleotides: TGTGCCAGCAGCTTGGGGGGGCGCACAGTTAATGAAAAACTGTTTTTT. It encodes CASSLGGRTVNEKLFF.